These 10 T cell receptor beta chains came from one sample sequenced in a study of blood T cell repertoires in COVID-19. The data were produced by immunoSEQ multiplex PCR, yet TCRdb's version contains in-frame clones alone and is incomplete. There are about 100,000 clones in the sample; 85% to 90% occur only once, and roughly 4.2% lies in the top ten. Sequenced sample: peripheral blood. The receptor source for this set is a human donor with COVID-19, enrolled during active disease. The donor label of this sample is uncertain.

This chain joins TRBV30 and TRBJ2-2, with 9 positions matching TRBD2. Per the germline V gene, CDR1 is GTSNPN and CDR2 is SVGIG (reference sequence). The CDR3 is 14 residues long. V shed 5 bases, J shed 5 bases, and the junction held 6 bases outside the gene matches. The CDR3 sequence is CAWSAGGGTGELFF. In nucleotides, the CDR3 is TGTGCCTGGTCCGCGGGGGGGGGAACCGGGGAGCTGTTTTTT.

Here the CDR3 reads CASSKTLAGGPDTQYF. CDR3 coding DNA: TGTGCCAGCAGCAAAACTCTAGCGGGGGGCCCGGATACGCAGTATTTT. The rearrangement links TRBV5-6 to TRBJ2-3, with TRBD2 matching 11 bases. Germline lookup yields CDR1 SGHDT and CDR2 YYEEEE. The CDR3 loop spans 16 amino acids. Unmatched junction bases numbered 10, after V lost 4 bases and J lost 6 bases.

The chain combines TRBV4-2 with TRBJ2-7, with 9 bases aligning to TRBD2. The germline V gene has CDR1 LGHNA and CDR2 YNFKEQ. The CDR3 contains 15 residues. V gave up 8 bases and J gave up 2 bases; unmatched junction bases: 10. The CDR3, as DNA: TGTGCCAGCGGGGGAGGGGCTAGCGGGACCTACGAGCAGTACTTC. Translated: CASGGGASGTYEQYF.

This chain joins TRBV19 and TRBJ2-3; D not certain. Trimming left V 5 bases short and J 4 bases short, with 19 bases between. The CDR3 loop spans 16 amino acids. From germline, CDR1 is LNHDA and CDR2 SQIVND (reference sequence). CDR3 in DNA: TGTGCCAGTAGTCCACAAGGTGGGCAGGCTCCAGATACGCAGTATTTT. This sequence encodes CASSPQGGQAPDTQYF.

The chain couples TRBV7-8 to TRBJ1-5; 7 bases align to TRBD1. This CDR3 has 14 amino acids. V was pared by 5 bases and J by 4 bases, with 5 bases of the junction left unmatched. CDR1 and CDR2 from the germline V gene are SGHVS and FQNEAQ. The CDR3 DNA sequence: TGTGCCAGCAGCCATAGGACAGGTAATCAGCCCCAGCATTTT. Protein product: CASSHRTGNQPQHF. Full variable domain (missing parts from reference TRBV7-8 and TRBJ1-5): GAGVSQSPRYKVAKRGQDVALRCDPISGHVSLFWYQQALGQGPEFLTYFQNEAQLDKSGLPSDRFFAERPEGSVSTLKIQRTQQEDSAVYLCASSHRTGNQPQHFGDGTRLSIL.

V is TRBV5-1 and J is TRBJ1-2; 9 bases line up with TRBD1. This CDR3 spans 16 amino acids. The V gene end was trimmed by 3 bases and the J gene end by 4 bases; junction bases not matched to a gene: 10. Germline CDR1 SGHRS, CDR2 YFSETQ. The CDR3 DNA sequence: TGCGCCAGCAGCTCCCAACAGGGGGCGCGGGGCTATGGCTACACCTTC. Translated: CASSSQQGARGYGYTF.

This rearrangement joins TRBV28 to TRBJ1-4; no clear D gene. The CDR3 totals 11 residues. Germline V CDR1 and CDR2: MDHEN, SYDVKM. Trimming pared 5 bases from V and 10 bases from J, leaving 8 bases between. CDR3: CASSITGKLFF. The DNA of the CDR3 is TGTGCCAGCAGTATCACGGGAAAACTGTTTTTT. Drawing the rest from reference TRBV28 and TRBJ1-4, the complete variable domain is DVKVTQSSRYLVKRTGEKVFLECVQDMDHENMFWYRQDPGLGLRLIYFSYDVKMKEKGDIPEGYSVSREKKERFSLILESASTNQTSMYLCASSITGKLFFGSGTQLSVL.

For the CDR3, the DNA is TGTGCCAGCAGCTTAGACAGGAACACTGAAGCTTTCTTT. Translating it yields CASSLDRNTEAFF. The V call is TRBV11-1, the J call TRBJ1-1; D gene unclear. This CDR3 is 13 amino acids long. V was pared by 1 base and J by 1 base, with 4 bases between. Germline V gene data show CDR1 as SGHAT and CDR2 as FQDESV (reference sequence). Combining the CDR3 with reference TRBV11-1 and TRBJ1-1 gives the whole variable domain EAEVAQSPRYKITEKSQAVAFWCDPISGHATLYWYRQILGQGPELLVQFQDESVVDDSQLPKDRFSAERLKGVDSTLKIQPAELGDSAMYLCASSLDRNTEAFFGQGTRLTVV.

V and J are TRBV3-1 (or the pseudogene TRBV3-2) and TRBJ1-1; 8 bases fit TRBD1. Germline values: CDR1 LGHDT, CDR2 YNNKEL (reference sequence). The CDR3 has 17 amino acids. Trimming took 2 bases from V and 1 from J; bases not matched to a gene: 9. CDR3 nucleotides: TGTGCCAGCAGCCAACGACAGGGGACGGACGGGAACACTGAAGCTTTCTTT. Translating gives CASSQRQGTDGNTEAFF.

The CDR3 DNA reads as TGTGCCAGCTCATCGACAGGGCCTAGCACAGATACGCAGTATTTT. This encodes CASSSTGPSTDTQYF. The V gene is TRBV18, the J gene TRBJ2-3, with TRBD1 matching over 7 bases. V lost 5 bases and J lost 0; bases outside the gene matches: 5. Germline lookup yields CDR1 KGHSH and CDR2 LQKENI. This CDR3 region has 15 residues.